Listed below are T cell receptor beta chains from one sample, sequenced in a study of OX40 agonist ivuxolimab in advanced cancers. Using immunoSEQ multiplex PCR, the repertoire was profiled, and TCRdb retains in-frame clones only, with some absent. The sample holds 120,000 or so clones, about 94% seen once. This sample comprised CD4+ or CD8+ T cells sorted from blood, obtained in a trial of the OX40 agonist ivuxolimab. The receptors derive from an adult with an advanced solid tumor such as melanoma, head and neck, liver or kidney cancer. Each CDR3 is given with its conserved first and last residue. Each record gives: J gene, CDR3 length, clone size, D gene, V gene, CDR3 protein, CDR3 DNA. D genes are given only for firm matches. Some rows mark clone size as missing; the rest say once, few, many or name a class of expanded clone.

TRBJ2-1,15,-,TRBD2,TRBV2,CASTVTSGVYNEQFF,TGTGCCAGCACTGTAACTAGCGGGGTTTACAATGAGCAGTTCTTC
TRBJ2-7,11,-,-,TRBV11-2,CASSLGWGQYF,TGTGCCAGCAGCTTAGGTTGGGGCCAGTACTTC
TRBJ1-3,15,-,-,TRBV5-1,CASSLGQTSGNTIYF,TGCGCCAGCAGCTTGGGTCAAACCTCTGGAAACACCATATATTTT
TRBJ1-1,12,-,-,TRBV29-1,CSVDGGNTEAFF,TGCAGCGTTGATGGAGGGAACACTGAAGCTTTCTTT
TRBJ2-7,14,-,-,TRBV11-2,CASSPLGVNYEQYF,TGTGCCAGCAGCCCGCTCGGGGTGAACTACGAGCAGTACTTC
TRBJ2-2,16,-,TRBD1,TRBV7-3,CASSFTGGSGPGELFF,TGTGCCAGCAGCTTCACAGGGGGCTCCGGCCCCGGGGAGCTGTTTTTT
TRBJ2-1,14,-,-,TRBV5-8,CASSSSGTSNEQFF,TGTGCCAGCAGCTCCTCCGGGACATCCAATGAGCAGTTCTTC
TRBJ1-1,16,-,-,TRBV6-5,CASSYSPQGMNTEAFF,TGTGCCAGCAGTTACTCCCCCCAGGGCATGAACACTGAAGCTTTCTTT
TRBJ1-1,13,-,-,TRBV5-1,CASSLASTDEAFF,TGCGCCAGCAGCTTGGCCTCGACAGATGAAGCTTTCTTT
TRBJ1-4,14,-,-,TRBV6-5,CASRSGGTNEKLFF,TGTGCCAGCCGATCGGGTGGAACTAATGAAAAACTGTTTTTT
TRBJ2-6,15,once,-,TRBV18,CASSPQEAGANVLTF,TGTGCCAGCTCACCACAGGAAGCCGGGGCCAACGTCCTGACTTTC
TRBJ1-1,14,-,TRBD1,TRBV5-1,CASSLNRGTTEAFF,TGCGCCAGCAGCTTGAACAGGGGTACGACTGAAGCTTTCTTT
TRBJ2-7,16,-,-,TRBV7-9,CASSRIGTGSSYEQYF,TGTGCCAGCAGCCGGATAGGTACAGGGTCCTCCTACGAGCAGTACTTC
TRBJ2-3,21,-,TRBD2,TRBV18,CASSPLSGLAGPEASTDTQYF,TGTGCCAGCTCACCACTCTCGGGACTAGCGGGCCCGGAGGCGAGCACAGATACGCAGTATTTT
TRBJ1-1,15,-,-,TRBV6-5,CASSYSNRGGTEAFF,TGTGCCAGCAGTTACTCGAATAGAGGGGGCACTGAAGCTTTCTTT
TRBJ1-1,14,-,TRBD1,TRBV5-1,CASMPGQLNTEAFF,TGCGCCAGCATGCCGGGACAGCTGAACACTGAAGCTTTCTTT
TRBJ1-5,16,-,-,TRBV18,CASSPSGVGYNQPQHF,TGTGCCAGCTCACCATCAGGGGTGGGATACAATCAGCCCCAGCATTTT
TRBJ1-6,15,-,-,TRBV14,CASSQEGRNNSPLHF,TGTGCCAGCAGCCAAGAAGGGAGGAACAATTCACCCCTCCACTTT
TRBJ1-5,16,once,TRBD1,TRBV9,CASSVGTGSSNQPQHF,TGTGCCAGCAGCGTAGGGACAGGGAGCAGCAATCAGCCCCAGCATTTT
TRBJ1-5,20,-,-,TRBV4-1,CASSQDRGNGAGVTNQPQHF,TGCGCCAGCAGCCAAGATCGAGGAAATGGGGCAGGGGTGACCAATCAGCCCCAGCATTTT
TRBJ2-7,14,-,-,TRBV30,CAWGRGTNSYEQYF,TGTGCCTGGGGACGGGGGACCAACTCCTACGAGCAGTACTTC
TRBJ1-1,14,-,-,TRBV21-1,CASSKARGGTEAFF,TGTGCCAGCAGCAAGGCCAGGGGAGGAACTGAAGCTTTCTTT